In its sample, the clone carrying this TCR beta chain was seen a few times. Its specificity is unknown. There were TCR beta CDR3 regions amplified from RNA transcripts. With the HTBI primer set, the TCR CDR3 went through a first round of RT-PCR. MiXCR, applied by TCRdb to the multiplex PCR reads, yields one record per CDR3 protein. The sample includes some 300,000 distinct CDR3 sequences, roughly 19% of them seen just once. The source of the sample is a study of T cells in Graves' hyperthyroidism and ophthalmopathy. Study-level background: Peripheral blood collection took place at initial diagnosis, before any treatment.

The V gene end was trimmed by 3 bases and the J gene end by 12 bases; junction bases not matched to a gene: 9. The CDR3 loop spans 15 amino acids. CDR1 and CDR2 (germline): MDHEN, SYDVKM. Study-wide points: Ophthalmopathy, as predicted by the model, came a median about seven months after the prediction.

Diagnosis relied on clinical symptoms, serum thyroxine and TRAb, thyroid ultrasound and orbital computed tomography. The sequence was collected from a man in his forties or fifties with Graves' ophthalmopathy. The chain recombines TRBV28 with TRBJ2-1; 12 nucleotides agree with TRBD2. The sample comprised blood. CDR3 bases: TGTGCCAGCAGTTTGGGGCTAGCGGGAGGGCCGAGGCAGTTCTTC. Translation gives CASSLGLAGGPRQFF.